This T cell receptor (beta chain) is drawn from a study of cytomegalovirus exposure and HLA in healthy donors. TCRdb keeps only in-frame clones here, not all; method: immunoSEQ multiplex PCR. The sample yields around 190,000 clones, 85% seen once. Trimming cost V 5 bases and J 5 bases, with 9 bases left between them. The CDR3 runs 13 residues. Germline lookup yields CDR1 SNHLY and CDR2 FYNNEI. The chain joins TRBV2 to TRBJ2-2; D might be TRBD2 (6 bases). The sequence derives from a man aged 18 to 35 in good health and CMV-seropositive. The sequencing sample was made of PBMCs. The CDR3 here is CASSPRGTGELFF. The DNA for the CDR3 is TGTGCCAGCAGTCCCCGGGGGACCGGGGAGCTGTTTTTT.